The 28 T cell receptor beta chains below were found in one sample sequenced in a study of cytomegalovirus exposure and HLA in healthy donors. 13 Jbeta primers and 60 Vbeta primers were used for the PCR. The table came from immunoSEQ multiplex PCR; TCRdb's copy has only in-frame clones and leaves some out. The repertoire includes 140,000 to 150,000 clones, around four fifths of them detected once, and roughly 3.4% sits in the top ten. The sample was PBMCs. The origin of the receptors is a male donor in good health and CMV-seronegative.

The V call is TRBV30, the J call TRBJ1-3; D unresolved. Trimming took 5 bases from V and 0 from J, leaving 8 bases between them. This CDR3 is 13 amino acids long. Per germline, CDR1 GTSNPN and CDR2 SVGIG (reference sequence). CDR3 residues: CAWDSGSGNTIYF. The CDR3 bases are TGTGCCTGGGACTCTGGCTCTGGAAACACCATATATTTT. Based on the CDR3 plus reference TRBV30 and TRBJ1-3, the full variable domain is SQTIHQWPATLVQPVGSPLSLECTVEGTSNPNLYWYRQAAGRGLQLLFYSVGIGQISSEVPQNLSASRPQDRQFILSSKKLLLSDSGFYLCAWDSGSGNTIYFGEGSWLTVV.

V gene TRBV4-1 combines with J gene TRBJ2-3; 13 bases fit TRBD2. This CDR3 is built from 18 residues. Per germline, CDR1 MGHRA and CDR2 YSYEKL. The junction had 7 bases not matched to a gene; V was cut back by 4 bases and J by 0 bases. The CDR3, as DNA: TGCGCCAGCAGCCCCGGACCGGGACTAGCGGGGAGCACAGATACGCAGTATTTT. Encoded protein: CASSPGPGLAGSTDTQYF.

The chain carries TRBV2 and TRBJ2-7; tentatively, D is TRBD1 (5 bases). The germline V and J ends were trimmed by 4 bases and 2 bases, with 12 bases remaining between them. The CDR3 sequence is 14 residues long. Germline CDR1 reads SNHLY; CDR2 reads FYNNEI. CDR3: CASSVAGSTYEQYF. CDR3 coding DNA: TGTGCCAGCAGTGTGGCAGGGTCGACCTACGAGCAGTACTTC.

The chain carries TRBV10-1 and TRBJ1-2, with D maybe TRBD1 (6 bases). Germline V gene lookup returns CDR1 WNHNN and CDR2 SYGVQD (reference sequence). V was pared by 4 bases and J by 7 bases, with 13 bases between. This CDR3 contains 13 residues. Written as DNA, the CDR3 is TGCGCCAGCAGTGTAACAGGGCCTGGTGGCTACACCTTC. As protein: CASSVTGPGGYTF.

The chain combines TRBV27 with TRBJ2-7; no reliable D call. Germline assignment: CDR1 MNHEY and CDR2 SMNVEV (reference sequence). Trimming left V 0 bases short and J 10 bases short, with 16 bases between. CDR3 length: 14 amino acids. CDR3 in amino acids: CASSLSPLERSQYF. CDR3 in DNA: TGTGCCAGCAGTTTATCCCCTCTAGAACGCAGTCAGTACTTC.

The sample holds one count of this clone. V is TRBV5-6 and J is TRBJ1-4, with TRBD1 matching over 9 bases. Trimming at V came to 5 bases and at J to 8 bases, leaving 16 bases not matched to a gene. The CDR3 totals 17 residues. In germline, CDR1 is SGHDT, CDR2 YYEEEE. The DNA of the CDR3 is TGTGCCAGCAGTTTCTGGATAGGAACAGGGGGCGACGAAAAACTGTTTTTT. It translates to CASSFWIGTGGDEKLFF.

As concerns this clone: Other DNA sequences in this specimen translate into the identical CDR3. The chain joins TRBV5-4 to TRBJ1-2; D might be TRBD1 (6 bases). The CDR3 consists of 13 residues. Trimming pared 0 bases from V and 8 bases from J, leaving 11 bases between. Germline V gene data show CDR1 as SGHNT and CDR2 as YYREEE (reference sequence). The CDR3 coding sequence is TGTGCCAGCAGCTTGGGGGGGGGCTACGGCTACACCTTC. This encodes CASSLGGGYGYTF.

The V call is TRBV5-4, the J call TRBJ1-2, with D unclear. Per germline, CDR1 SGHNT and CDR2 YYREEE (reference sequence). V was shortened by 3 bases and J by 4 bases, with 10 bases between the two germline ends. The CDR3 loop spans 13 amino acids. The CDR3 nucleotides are TGTGCCAGCAGCTCGTCGGGATTCTATGGCTACACCTTC. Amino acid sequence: CASSSSGFYGYTF.

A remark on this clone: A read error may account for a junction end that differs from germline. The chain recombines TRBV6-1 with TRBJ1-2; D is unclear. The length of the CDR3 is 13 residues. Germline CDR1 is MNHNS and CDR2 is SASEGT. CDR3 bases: TGCGCCCTAGCTCCGCGGGATAACTATGGCTACACCTTC. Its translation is CALAPRDNYGYTF.

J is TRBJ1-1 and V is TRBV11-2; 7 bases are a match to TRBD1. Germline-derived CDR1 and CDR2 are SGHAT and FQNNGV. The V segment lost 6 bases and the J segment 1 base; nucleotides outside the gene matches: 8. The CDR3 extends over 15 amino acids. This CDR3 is CASSKPGQPNTEAFF. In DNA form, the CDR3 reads TGTGCCAGCAGTAAACCGGGACAGCCGAACACTGAAGCTTTCTTT. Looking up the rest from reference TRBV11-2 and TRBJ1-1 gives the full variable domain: EAGVAQSPRYKIIEKRQSVAFWCNPISGHATLYWYQQILGQGPKLLIQFQNNGVVDDSQLPKDRFSAERLKGVDSTLKIQPAKLEDSAVYLCASSKPGQPNTEAFFGQGTRLTVV.

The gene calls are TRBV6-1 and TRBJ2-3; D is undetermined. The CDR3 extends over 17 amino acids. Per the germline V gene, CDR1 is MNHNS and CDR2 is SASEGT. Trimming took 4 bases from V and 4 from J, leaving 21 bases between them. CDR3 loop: CASSGYRRSYMADTQYF. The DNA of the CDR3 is TGTGCCAGCAGTGGTTACCGCAGGTCTTATATGGCAGATACGCAGTATTTT.

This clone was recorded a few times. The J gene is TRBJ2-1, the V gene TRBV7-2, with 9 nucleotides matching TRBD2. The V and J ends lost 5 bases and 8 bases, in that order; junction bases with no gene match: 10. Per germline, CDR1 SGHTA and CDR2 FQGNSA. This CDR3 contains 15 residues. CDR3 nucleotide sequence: TGTGCCAGCAGCCGGAGACTAGCGGTTGGGCATGAGCAGTTCTTC. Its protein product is CASSRRLAVGHEQFF.

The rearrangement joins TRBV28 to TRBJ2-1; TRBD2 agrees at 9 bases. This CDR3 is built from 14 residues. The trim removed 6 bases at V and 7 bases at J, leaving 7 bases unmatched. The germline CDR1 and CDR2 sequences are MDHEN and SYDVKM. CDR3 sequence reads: CASRNLAGYNEQFF. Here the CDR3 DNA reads TGTGCCAGCAGGAACCTAGCGGGATATAATGAGCAGTTCTTC.

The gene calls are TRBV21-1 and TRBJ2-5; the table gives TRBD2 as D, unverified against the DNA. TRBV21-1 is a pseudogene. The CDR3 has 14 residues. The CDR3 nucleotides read TGTGCCAGCAGGAGCAGCGGACTGGGGGAGACCCAGTACTTC. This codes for CASRSSGLGETQYF.

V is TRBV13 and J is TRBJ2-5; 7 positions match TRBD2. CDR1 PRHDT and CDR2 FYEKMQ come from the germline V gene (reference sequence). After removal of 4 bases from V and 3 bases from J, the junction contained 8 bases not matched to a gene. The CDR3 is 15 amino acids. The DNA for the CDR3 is TGTGCCAGCAGCTCTAGGGCGGGAGTGGAAGAGACCCAGTACTTC. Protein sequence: CASSSRAGVEETQYF. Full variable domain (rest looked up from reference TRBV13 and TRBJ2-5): AAGVIQSPRHLIKEKRETATLKCYPIPRHDTVYWYQQGPGQDPQFLISFYEKMQSDKGSIPDRFSAQQFSDYHSELNMSSLELGDSALYFCASSSRAGVEETQYFGPGTRLLVL.

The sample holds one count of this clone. CDR3 nucleotide sequence: TGTGCCAGCAGTGCCTCCGAGGACAGGGGGTACGAGCAGTACTTC. It specifies CASSASEDRGYEQYF. The V gene is TRBV2, the J gene TRBJ2-7; 10 bases map to TRBD1. The V segment lost 4 bases and the J segment 4 bases; nucleotides outside the gene matches: 7. Germline V lookup: CDR1 SNHLY, CDR2 FYNNEI. The CDR3 sequence is 15 residues long.

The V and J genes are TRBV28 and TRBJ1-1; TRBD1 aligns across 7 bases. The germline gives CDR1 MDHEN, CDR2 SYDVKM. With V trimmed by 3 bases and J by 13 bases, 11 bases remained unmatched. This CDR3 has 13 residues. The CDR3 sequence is CASSLEGARFFFF. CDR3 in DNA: TGTGCCAGCAGTTTGGAGGGGGCCCGATTTTTTTTCTTT.

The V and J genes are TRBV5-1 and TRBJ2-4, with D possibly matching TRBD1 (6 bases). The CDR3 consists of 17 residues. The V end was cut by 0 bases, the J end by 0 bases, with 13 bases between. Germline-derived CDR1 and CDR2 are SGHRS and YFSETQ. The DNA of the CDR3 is TGCGCCAGCAGCTTGGGACTTGGACAGCTAGCCAAAAACATTCAGTACTTC. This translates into CASSLGLGQLAKNIQYF.

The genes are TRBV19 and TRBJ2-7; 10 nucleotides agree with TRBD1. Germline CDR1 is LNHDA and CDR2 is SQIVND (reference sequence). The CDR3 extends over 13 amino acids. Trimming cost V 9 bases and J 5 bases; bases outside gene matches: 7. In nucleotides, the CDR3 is TGTGCCAGCATCCCCGGGACAGGGGACGAGCAGTACTTC. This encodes CASIPGTGDEQYF.

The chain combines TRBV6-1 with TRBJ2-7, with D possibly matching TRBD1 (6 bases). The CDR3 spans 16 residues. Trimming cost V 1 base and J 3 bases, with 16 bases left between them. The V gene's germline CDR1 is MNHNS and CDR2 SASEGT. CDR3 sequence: CASSEGTGSGHYEQYF. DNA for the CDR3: TGTGCCAGCAGTGAAGGAACAGGGTCAGGGCACTACGAGCAGTACTTC.

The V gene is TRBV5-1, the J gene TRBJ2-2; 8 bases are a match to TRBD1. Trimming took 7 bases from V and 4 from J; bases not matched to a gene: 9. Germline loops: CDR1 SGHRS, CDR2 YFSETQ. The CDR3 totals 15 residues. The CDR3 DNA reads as TGCGCCAGCGGTGGCAGGGGGCTGGTCACCGGGGAGCTGTTTTTT. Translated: CASGGRGLVTGELFF.

CDR3 loop: CASSYRGLGVEQYF. CDR3 nucleotide sequence: TGTGCCAGCAGTTACCGGGGGTTAGGGGTCGAGCAGTACTTC. The V gene is TRBV6-5, the J gene TRBJ2-7, with D perhaps TRBD2 (6 bases). V was cut by 2 bases and J by 6 bases, with 14 bases left in between. Per the germline V gene, CDR1 is MNHEY and CDR2 is SVGAGI. This CDR3 is 14 amino acids long.

The CDR3 loop reads CASSRDRGTDIQYF. CDR3 sequence (DNA): TGTGCCAGCAGCAGGGACAGGGGGACAGACATTCAGTACTTC. The rearrangement joins TRBV7-2 to TRBJ2-4; 11 bases align to TRBD1. CDR3 length: 14 amino acids. Looked up from germline, CDR1 is SGHTA and CDR2 is FQGNSA. Trimming at V came to 5 bases and at J to 8 bases, leaving 5 bases not matched to a gene.

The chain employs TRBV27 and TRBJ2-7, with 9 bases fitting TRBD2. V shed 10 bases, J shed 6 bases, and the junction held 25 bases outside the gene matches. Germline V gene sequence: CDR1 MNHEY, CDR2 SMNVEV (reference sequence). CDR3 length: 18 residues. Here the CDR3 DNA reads TGTGCCACCACCTACCCTCCCCTTGCGGGGGGGCATCGAATCGAGCAGTACTTC. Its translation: CATTYPPLAGGHRIEQYF.

For the CDR3, the DNA is TGTGCCAGCAGCGACCGTTACAGGGATTCTGTCAATGAGCAGTTCTTC. It yields the protein CASSDRYRDSVNEQFF. The chain is built from TRBV7-9 and TRBJ2-1, with D possibly TRBD1 on 6 matching bases. With 5 bases removed from V and 6 bases from J, the gap between germline ends came to 20 bases. Germline CDR1 and CDR2: SEHNR and FQNEAQ (reference sequence). The CDR3 has 16 residues. The variable domain in full, completed from reference TRBV7-9 and TRBJ2-1, reads DTGVSQNPRHKITKRGQNVTFRCDPISEHNRLYWYRQTLGQGPEFLTYFQNEAQLEKSRLLSDRFSAERPKGSFSTLEIQRTEQGDSAMYLCASSDRYRDSVNEQFFGPGTRLTVL.

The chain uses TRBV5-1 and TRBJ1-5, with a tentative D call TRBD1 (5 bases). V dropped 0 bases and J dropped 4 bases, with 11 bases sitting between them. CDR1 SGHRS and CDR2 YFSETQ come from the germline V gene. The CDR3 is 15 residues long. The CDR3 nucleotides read TGCGCCAGCAGCTTGGGACTGGACACGAATCAGCCCCAGCATTTT. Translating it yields CASSLGLDTNQPQHF.

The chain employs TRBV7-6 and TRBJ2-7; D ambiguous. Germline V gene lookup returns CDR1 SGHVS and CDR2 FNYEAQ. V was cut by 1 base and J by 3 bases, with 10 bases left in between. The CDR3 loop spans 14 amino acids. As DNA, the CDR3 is TGTGCCAGCAGCTTAGGAGGCCGGAGCTACGAGCAGTACTTC. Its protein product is CASSLGGRSYEQYF.

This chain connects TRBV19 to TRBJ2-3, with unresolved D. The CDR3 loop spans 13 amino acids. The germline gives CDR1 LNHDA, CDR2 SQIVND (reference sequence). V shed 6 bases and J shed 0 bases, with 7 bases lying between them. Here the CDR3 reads CASRAASTDTQYF. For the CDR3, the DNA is TGTGCCAGTAGGGCTGCCAGCACAGATACGCAGTATTTT.